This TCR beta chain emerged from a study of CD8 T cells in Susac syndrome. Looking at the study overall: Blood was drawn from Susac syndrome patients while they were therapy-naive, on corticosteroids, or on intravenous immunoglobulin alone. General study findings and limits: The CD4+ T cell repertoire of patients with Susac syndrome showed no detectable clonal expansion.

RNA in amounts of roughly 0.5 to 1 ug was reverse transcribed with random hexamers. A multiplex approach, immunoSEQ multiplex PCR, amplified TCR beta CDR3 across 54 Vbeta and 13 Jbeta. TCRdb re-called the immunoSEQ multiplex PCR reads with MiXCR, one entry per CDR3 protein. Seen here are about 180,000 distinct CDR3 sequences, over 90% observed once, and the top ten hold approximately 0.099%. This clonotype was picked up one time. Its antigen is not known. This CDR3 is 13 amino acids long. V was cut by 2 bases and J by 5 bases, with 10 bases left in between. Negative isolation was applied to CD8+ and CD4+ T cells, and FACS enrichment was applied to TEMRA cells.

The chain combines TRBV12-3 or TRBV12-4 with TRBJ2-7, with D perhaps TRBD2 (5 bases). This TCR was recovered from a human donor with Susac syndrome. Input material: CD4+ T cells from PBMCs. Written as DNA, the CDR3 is TGTGCCAGCAGTTTAAGGGAGACTCACGAGCAGTACTTC. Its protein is CASSLRETHEQYF.